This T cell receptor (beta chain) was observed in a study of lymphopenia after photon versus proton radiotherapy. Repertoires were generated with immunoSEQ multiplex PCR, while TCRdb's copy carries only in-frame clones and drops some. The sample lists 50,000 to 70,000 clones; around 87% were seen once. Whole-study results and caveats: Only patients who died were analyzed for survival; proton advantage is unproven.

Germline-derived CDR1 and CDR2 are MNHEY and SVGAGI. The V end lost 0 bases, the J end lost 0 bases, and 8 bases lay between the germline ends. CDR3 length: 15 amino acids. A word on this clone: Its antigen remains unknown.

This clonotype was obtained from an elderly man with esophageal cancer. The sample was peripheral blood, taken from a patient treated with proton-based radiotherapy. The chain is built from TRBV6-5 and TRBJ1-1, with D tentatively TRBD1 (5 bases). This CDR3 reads CASSYSAGMNTEAFF. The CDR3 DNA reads TGTGCCAGCAGTTACTCTGCAGGGATGAACACTGAAGCTTTCTTT.